This entry features one T cell receptor (beta chain) sequence. Its antigen is undetermined. The source of the sample is a study of blood T cells in healthy people across ages. About the research overall: Through template switching, about one barcoded beta molecule was captured per two T cells, as measured in model experiments.

Primers used in a second PCR of about 7 to 12 cycles were a sample-barcoded 5' primer and a J-beta primer mix. TCRdb used MiXCR to reprocess the 5' RACE reads, holding one entry per CDR3 protein. Of fewer than 800,000 distinct CDR3 sequences in the sample, approximately 21% were seen once. Study-level results: Per-million-T-cell TCR beta diversity fell roughly linearly with age.

Germline V CDR1 and CDR2: MNHEY, SVGAGI. The CDR3 has 17 amino acids. The germline V and J ends were trimmed by 4 bases and 2 bases, with 21 bases remaining between them. J is TRBJ2-7 and V is TRBV6-5, with D maybe TRBD2 (6 bases). The specimen was blood. The sequence derives from an older man in good health. CDR3 sequence reads: CASSFNSRDSLPYEQYF. CDR3 DNA sequence: TGTGCCAGCAGTTTCAACTCCAGGGACTCCCTCCCCTACGAGCAGTACTTC.